Below are 28 T cell receptor beta chains sequenced from a single sample in a study of cytomegalovirus exposure and HLA in healthy donors. The PCR had 60 Vbeta and 13 Jbeta primers. The protocol was immunoSEQ multiplex PCR, while the TCRdb copy is restricted to in-frame clones and leaves out a portion. The sample includes under 200,000 clones, 79% of them seen just once. The sequencing sample was made of PBMCs. These receptors originate from a woman aged 40 to 50 in good health and CMV-seronegative.

J is TRBJ2-5 and V is TRBV19; 7 bases match TRBD2. CDR1 and CDR2 from the germline V gene are LNHDA and SQIVND (reference sequence). V dropped 5 bases and J dropped 5; count of bases not matched to a gene: 8. There are 14 residues in the CDR3. The CDR3 spells CASSSGGGKETQYF. The CDR3 coding sequence is TGTGCCAGTAGTTCGGGGGGTGGCAAGGAGACCCAGTACTTC.

This sequence joins TRBV13 and TRBJ2-5, with D maybe TRBD1 (5 bases). The V gene lost 5 bases and the J gene lost 0 bases, with 16 bases spanning the gap. The CDR3 covers 16 residues. The germline V gene has CDR1 PRHDT and CDR2 FYEKMQ (reference sequence). DNA of the CDR3: TGTGCCAGCAGCCAAGGGGCAGGTAAAAACCAAGAGACCCAGTACTTC. It codes for CASSQGAGKNQETQYF.

The gene calls are TRBV6-1 and TRBJ1-1; D is perhaps TRBD1 (6 bases). V was cut by 5 bases and J by 2 bases, with 12 bases left in between. Per the germline V gene, CDR1 is MNHNS and CDR2 is SASEGT. The CDR3 covers 14 residues. Here the CDR3 reads CASSTQGRNTEAFF. In DNA, the CDR3 is TGTGCCAGCAGTACACAGGGTCGTAACACTGAAGCTTTCTTT.

The gene calls are TRBV7-2 and TRBJ2-1, with TRBD2 matching over 7 bases. In germline, CDR1 is SGHTA, CDR2 FQGNSA. The V gene end was trimmed by 5 bases and the J gene end by 5 bases; junction bases not matched to a gene: 6. The CDR3 loop spans 14 amino acids. CDR3 protein: CASSPITSDNEQFF. The CDR3 nucleotides are TGTGCCAGCAGCCCCATTACTAGCGACAATGAGCAGTTCTTC.

This clone was observed at least ten times. J is TRBJ1-5 and V is TRBV5-8, with D hard to call. This CDR3 comprises 16 residues. The germline V gene has CDR1 SGHTS and CDR2 YDEGEE. Trimming removed 0 bases from V and 6 bases from J, with 16 bases in between. The CDR3 DNA reads TGTGCCAGCAGCTTGGGGGCAAACCCCGGTAGTCAGCCCCAGCATTTT. It codes for CASSLGANPGSQPQHF.

This clone was detected once. The gene calls are TRBV28 and TRBJ2-7, with 11 nucleotides matching TRBD2. J lost 1 base, V lost 5 bases, and 13 bases had no gene match. The germline gives CDR1 MDHEN, CDR2 SYDVKM. This CDR3 contains 18 residues. CDR3 loop: CASSLSPGTSGTSYEQYF. The CDR3 nucleotides read TGTGCCAGCAGTCTCAGTCCCGGGACTAGCGGAACTTCCTACGAGCAGTACTTC.

The J gene is TRBJ1-5, the V gene TRBV7-9; D gene ambiguous. The CDR3 is made up of 14 amino acids. CDR1 and CDR2 (germline): SEHNR, FQNEAQ (reference sequence). V gave up 3 bases and J gave up 7 bases, with 13 bases separating them. The CDR3 sequence: CASSLPGYGQPQHF. In nucleotides, the CDR3 is TGTGCCAGCAGCTTGCCCGGGTATGGCCAGCCCCAGCATTTT.

J is TRBJ2-1 and V is TRBV4-2, with D possibly TRBD1 on 6 matching bases. The CDR3 consists of 19 residues. Germline values: CDR1 LGHNA, CDR2 YNFKEQ. Trimming pared 1 base from V and 8 bases from J, leaving 27 bases between. This CDR3 is CASSQARRGRQIEWDEQFF. The CDR3 DNA reads TGTGCCAGCAGCCAAGCTCGCAGGGGACGCCAAATCGAGTGGGATGAGCAGTTCTTC.

The gene calls are TRBV27 and TRBJ1-6, with D perhaps matching TRBD1 (6 bases). The CDR3 has 16 residues. V lost 0 bases and J 6 bases, leaving 12 bases between the germline ends. CDR1 and CDR2 from the germline V gene are MNHEY and SMNVEV (reference sequence). The CDR3 DNA follows: TGTGCCAGCAGTTTATCCTCCGGGACACCTAATTCACCCCTCCACTTT. Residues: CASSLSSGTPNSPLHF.

Only a few counts were recorded for this clone. The V call is TRBV5-1, the J call TRBJ2-3, with TRBD1 as a possible D gene (6 bases). Per germline, CDR1 SGHRS and CDR2 YFSETQ. V lost 3 bases and J lost 4, with 9 bases in between. This CDR3 spans 13 amino acids. The CDR3 nucleotides read TGCGCCAGCAGCTCCCCAGGGGCAGATACGCAGTATTTT. Protein sequence: CASSSPGADTQYF. The full variable domain, rest sourced from reference TRBV5-1 and TRBJ2-3, is KAGVTQTPRYLIKTRGQQVTLSCSPISGHRSVSWYQQTPGQGLQFLFEYFSETQRNKGNFPGRFSGRQFSNSRSEMNVSTLELGDSALYLCASSSPGADTQYFGPGTRLTVL.

V gene TRBV5-6 combines with J gene TRBJ1-5; no reliable D call. V lost 3 bases to trimming and J lost 7 bases, with 14 bases between them. Looked up from germline, CDR1 is SGHDT and CDR2 is YYEEEE. This CDR3 contains 14 residues. The chain's CDR3 is CASSYGPAGQPQHF. DNA of the CDR3: TGTGCCAGCAGCTACGGTCCCGCGGGACAGCCCCAGCATTTT.

This sequence joins TRBV30 and TRBJ2-7, with D possibly being TRBD1 (6 bases). Germline V gene sequence: CDR1 GTSNPN, CDR2 SVGIG (reference sequence). V was pared by 4 bases and J by 1 base, with 14 bases between. This CDR3 is built from 14 residues. CDR3 nucleotides: TGTGCCTGGACAACAGGGTCAGCTTCCTACGAGCAGTACTTC. Translation gives CAWTTGSASYEQYF.

The chain is built from TRBV18 and TRBJ2-2; 8 positions match TRBD2. The junction had 5 bases not matched to a gene; V was cut back by 3 bases and J by 5 bases. CDR3 length: 15 residues. Germline CDR1 KGHSH, CDR2 LQKENI. The CDR3 protein is CASSPLAGNTGELFF. CDR3 in DNA: TGTGCCAGCTCACCTTTAGCGGGGAATACCGGGGAGCTGTTTTTT.

The rearrangement uses TRBV6-6 and TRBJ1-2, with TRBD1 matching 9 bases. The germline V gene has CDR1 MNHNY and CDR2 SVGAGI (reference sequence). This CDR3 spans 15 amino acids. V shed 5 bases and J 9 bases; nucleotides not matched to a gene: 13. The CDR3 DNA reads as TGTGCCAGCAGTCAACCGGGACAGGGCCTTTGTCGCTACACCTTC. It yields the protein CASSQPGQGLCRYTF.

The rearrangement links TRBV30 to TRBJ2-2, with TRBD1 matching over 7 bases. CDR1 is GTSNPN, CDR2 SVGIG, per germline (reference sequence). The CDR3 totals 15 residues. Trimming took 4 bases from V and 4 from J; bases not matched to a gene: 9. The CDR3 region is CAWNGQGVGTGELFF. The CDR3 nucleotides are TGTGCCTGGAATGGGCAGGGGGTAGGCACCGGGGAGCTGTTTTTT.

As for this clone: The same CDR3 is also encoded by other DNA sequences in this sample. The chain is built from TRBV9 and TRBJ2-2, with 10 bases that match TRBD2. This CDR3 region has 16 residues. Losses at the gene ends were 4 bases for V and 5 bases for J; bases not matched to a gene: 8. Germline-derived CDR1 and CDR2 are SGDLS and YYNGEE. This chain's CDR3 is CASSPTSGRGTGELFF. The CDR3 DNA reads TGTGCCAGCAGCCCGACCAGCGGGAGGGGAACCGGGGAGCTGTTTTTT.

On this clone itself: A junction end diverges from the germline sequence, so it may reflect a read error. The rearrangement uses TRBV6-5 and TRBJ2-7; D is perhaps TRBD1 (7 bases). Germline CDR1 is MNHEY and CDR2 is SVGAGI. The CDR3 extends over 13 amino acids. CDR3 coding DNA: TGTGCCAGCAGTTATGGGCAGGGGGGCTCCCCTAGCTTC. This gives the protein CASSYGQGGSPSF.

The chain is built from TRBV28 and TRBJ2-1; TRBD2 matches at 7 bases. Per the germline V gene, CDR1 is MDHEN and CDR2 is SYDVKM. The CDR3 extends over 13 amino acids. The ends lost 6 bases at V and 6 bases at J; junction bases unmatched: 5. The CDR3 nucleotides are TGTGCCAGCAGGGGGGGAGGGGTCAATGAGCAGTTCTTC. It yields the protein CASRGGGVNEQFF.

This chain joins TRBV4-2 and TRBJ2-5; 10 bases are a match to TRBD2. The trim removed 1 base at V and 7 bases at J, leaving 12 bases unmatched. This CDR3 has 17 amino acids. Germline CDR1 reads LGHNA; CDR2 reads YNFKEQ. This CDR3 is CASSQVGVAGGHGTQYF. The CDR3 bases are TGTGCCAGCAGCCAAGTTGGGGTAGCGGGAGGACATGGGACCCAGTACTTC.

The chain recombines TRBV11-3 with TRBJ2-5, with TRBD1 matching over 8 bases. The CDR3 extends over 15 amino acids. Germline values: CDR1 SGHNT, CDR2 YENEEA. Trimming removed 5 bases from V and 5 bases from J; junction bases left unmatched: 10. For the CDR3, the DNA is TGTGCCAGCAGCCCAAGGACAGGGTTCGGGGAGACCCAGTACTTC. Its translation is CASSPRTGFGETQYF.

V gene TRBV10-2 combines with J gene TRBJ1-2; D unresolved. Trimming pared 2 bases from V and 4 bases from J, leaving 8 bases between. The CDR3 spans 13 residues. Germline V gives CDR1 WSHSY, CDR2 SAAADI. CDR3 nucleotide sequence: TGCGCCAGCAGTGAGGTAGGAGGCTATGGCTACACCTTC. Translated, it gives CASSEVGGYGYTF.

This clone was detected only a few times. The V call is TRBV15, the J call TRBJ1-5; D uncertain. V lost 7 bases, J lost 6 bases, and 16 bases lay in between. The CDR3 is made up of 14 amino acids. Germline V gene sequence: CDR1 LNHNV, CDR2 YYDKDF (reference sequence). The CDR3 DNA reads as TGTGCCACCAACTCGTTGGGAGAGGGTCAGCCCCAGCATTTT. Its translation: CATNSLGEGQPQHF.

This clone was observed once. This rearrangement joins TRBV4-1 to TRBJ1-3, with a tentative D call TRBD1 (5 bases). Germline V gene lookup returns CDR1 MGHRA and CDR2 YSYEKL. The CDR3 runs to 16 residues. V gave up 3 bases and J gave up 3 bases, with 15 bases separating them. Written as DNA, the CDR3 is TGCGCCAGCAGCCACCCCGCGGGGGAGATTGGAAACACCATATATTTT. Its translation: CASSHPAGEIGNTIYF.

J is TRBJ2-6 and V is TRBV9; D possibly corresponds to TRBD2 (6 bases). The V gene lost 3 bases and the J gene lost 4 bases, with 17 bases spanning the gap. The CDR3 has 17 amino acids. Germline V CDR1 and CDR2: SGDLS, YYNGEE. CDR3 sequence reads: CASSALGGGAGANVLTF. The CDR3 bases are TGTGCCAGCAGCGCCTTGGGCGGAGGGGCGGGGGCCAACGTCCTGACTTTC. Full variable domain (rest looked up from reference TRBV9 and TRBJ2-6): DSGVTQTPKHLITATGQRVTLRCSPRSGDLSVYWYQQSLDQGLQFLIQYYNGEERAKGNILERFSAQQFPDLHSELNLSSLELGDSALYFCASSALGGGAGANVLTFGAGSRLTVL.

The gene calls are TRBV30 and TRBJ2-5; 10 positions match TRBD2. Losses at the gene ends were 1 base for V and 1 base for J; bases not matched to a gene: 6. Germline V CDR1 and CDR2: GTSNPN, SVGIG (reference sequence). The length of the CDR3 is 16 residues. The CDR3 region has the DNA TGTGCCTGGAGTGAAGTAGCGGGAGGCATCCAAGAGACCCAGTACTTC. It specifies CAWSEVAGGIQETQYF.

This sequence joins TRBV7-9 and TRBJ2-4; no firm D call. Germline V lookup: CDR1 SEHNR, CDR2 FQNEAQ (reference sequence). Trimming pared 1 base from V and 3 bases from J, leaving 7 bases between. This CDR3 comprises 14 residues. CDR3 residues: CASSLVQNKNIQYF. Here the CDR3 DNA reads TGTGCCAGCAGCTTAGTACAGAACAAAAACATTCAGTACTTC.

V is TRBV10-3 and J is TRBJ2-3; 8 bases are a match to TRBD1. CDR3 length: 17 amino acids. Trimming removed 4 bases from V and 1 base from J; junction bases left unmatched: 10. CDR1 and CDR2 from the germline V gene are ENHRY and SYGVKD. CDR3 in amino acids: CAISGQGQRSGTDTQYF. DNA of the CDR3: TGTGCCATCAGTGGACAGGGGCAAAGGTCGGGCACAGATACGCAGTATTTT.

V usage is TRBV5-1 and J usage is TRBJ1-1; D remains unclear. V was trimmed by 0 bases and J by 0 bases, leaving 6 bases between them. The CDR3 loop spans 14 amino acids. The germline gives CDR1 SGHRS, CDR2 YFSETQ. As DNA, the CDR3 is TGCGCCAGCAGCTTGGATACGGTGAACACTGAAGCTTTCTTT. Protein sequence: CASSLDTVNTEAFF.